One sample yielded the 27 T cell receptor beta chains listed below, sequenced in a study of T-cell memory formation after mild COVID-19. Each CDR3 protein is one row after TCRdb ran MiXCR on the 5' RACE reads. The table records some 130,000 distinct CDR3 sequences, about 16% of them present only once. The sample was PBMCs or a T cell subset sorted from them (not recorded which). The receptor set was obtained from an adult woman who had mild COVID-19 (a few samples of this study predate the infection). Cell type and time point are not known.

The chain recombines TRBV5-1 with TRBJ1-6, with D possibly TRBD1 on 6 matching bases. Trimming left V 4 bases short and J 8 bases short, with 13 bases between. The CDR3 runs to 14 residues. From germline, CDR1 is SGHRS and CDR2 YFSETQ. The CDR3 sequence is CASSSGGPDSPLHF. DNA for the CDR3: TGCGCCAGCAGCAGCGGGGGGCCCGATTCACCCCTCCACTTT.

The J gene is TRBJ2-1, the V gene TRBV14; no clear D. The V gene lost 4 bases and the J gene lost 7 bases, with 11 bases spanning the gap. CDR3 length: 13 residues. The germline gives CDR1 SGHDN, CDR2 FVKESK. CDR3 sequence (DNA): TGTGCCAGCAGCCCCCTACCGAGAAATGAGCAGTTCTTC. This encodes CASSPLPRNEQFF.

This clonotype showed up just a few times. The chain uses TRBV12-3 or TRBV12-4 and TRBJ1-6; maybe TRBD1 (5 bases). There are 12 residues in the CDR3. V lost 7 bases and J lost 10, with 11 bases in between. The CDR3 DNA reads TGTGCCAGCACGCAGGGTGTGTCACCCCTCCACTTT. Protein sequence: CASTQGVSPLHF.

This clonotype has just a few counts. The CDR3 loop reads CASSKAPTRPGDEQYF. In DNA, the CDR3 is TGTGCCAGCAGCAAAGCCCCGACAAGGCCCGGGGACGAGCAGTACTTC. The rearrangement uses TRBV21-1 and TRBJ2-7; TRBD2 is the table's D call, not checked against the DNA. TRBV21-1 is recorded as a pseudogene. The CDR3 loop spans 16 amino acids.

This clonotype was seen only a few times. The gene calls are TRBV7-9 and TRBJ1-1; the D gene is possibly TRBD1 (5 bases). The CDR3 consists of 15 residues. From germline, CDR1 is SEHNR and CDR2 FQNEAQ (reference sequence). The V and J ends lost 4 bases and 2 bases respectively, with 14 bases between them. The CDR3 is CASSSGGGPNTEAFF. Here the CDR3 DNA reads TGTGCCAGCAGCTCCGGGGGGGGACCTAACACTGAAGCTTTCTTT.

This clonotype was seen a handful of times. The V call is TRBV30, the J call TRBJ2-3, with 12 positions matching TRBD2. CDR1 is GTSNPN, CDR2 SVGIG, per germline (reference sequence). This CDR3 comprises 16 residues. V lost 5 bases and J lost 2; bases outside the gene matches: 8. The DNA for the CDR3 is TGTGCCTGGTCGGGACTAGCGGGTCAATACACAGATACGCAGTATTTT. As protein: CAWSGLAGQYTDTQYF.

This chain joins TRBV9 and TRBJ2-1; D unclear. CDR3 length: 15 amino acids. Germline V CDR1 and CDR2: SGDLS, YYNGEE. Trimming left V 4 bases short and J 1 base short, with 12 bases between. The CDR3 spells CASSPPMGSYNEQFF. CDR3 sequence (DNA): TGTGCCAGCAGCCCCCCGATGGGGTCCTACAATGAGCAGTTCTTC.

The chain has TRBV2 and TRBJ2-7, with D possibly called TRBD1 or TRBD2 (5 bases each). V lost 4 bases and J 2 bases, leaving 6 bases between the germline ends. The length of the CDR3 is 12 residues. Germline V gene lookup returns CDR1 SNHLY and CDR2 FYNNEI. Written as DNA, the CDR3 is TGTGCCAGCAGTGGGGGGACCTACGAGCAGTACTTC. This encodes CASSGGTYEQYF. The full variable domain, with the rest looked up from reference TRBV2 and TRBJ2-7, is EPEVTQTPSHQVTQMGQEVILRCVPISNHLYFYWYRQILGQKVEFLVSFYNNEISEKSEIFDDQFSVERPDGSNFTLKIRSTKLEDSAMYFCASSGGTYEQYFGPGTRLTVT.

This clonotype was seen a handful of times. This sequence joins TRBV7-6 and TRBJ2-7; D call uncertain. Germline values: CDR1 SGHVS, CDR2 FNYEAQ. The CDR3 has 14 residues. Trimming shortened V by 3 bases and J by 3 bases, and 12 bases separated the two germline ends. The CDR3 nucleotides are TGTGCCAGCAGCTTGTCGGGCCCTAACTACGAGCAGTACTTC. This gives the protein CASSLSGPNYEQYF.

The J gene is TRBJ2-1, the V gene TRBV9; the match to TRBD1 covers 7 bases. Germline CDR1 and CDR2: SGDLS and YYNGEE. The CDR3 loop spans 14 amino acids. With V trimmed by 4 bases and J by 2 bases, 3 bases remained unmatched. The CDR3 here is CASSQQGPYNEQFF. The CDR3 DNA follows: TGTGCCAGCAGCCAACAGGGGCCCTACAATGAGCAGTTCTTC.

In this sample, this clonotype turned up a few times. This sequence joins TRBV6-5 and TRBJ1-2, with no clear D. The V end lost 6 bases, the J end lost 0 bases, and 8 bases lay between the germline ends. Germline CDR1 is MNHEY and CDR2 is SVGAGI. CDR3 length: 13 amino acids. The CDR3 protein is CASSPASNYGYTF. CDR3 DNA sequence: TGTGCCAGCAGCCCGGCATCTAACTATGGCTACACCTTC.

This chain links TRBV7-2 with TRBJ1-2, with a possible D match to TRBD1 (6 bases). Trimming removed 6 bases at V and 6 bases at J, with 20 bases between. This CDR3 has 15 residues. Germline lookup yields CDR1 SGHTA and CDR2 FQGNSA. CDR3 sequence: CASSRESLSGDGYTF. The DNA of the CDR3 is TGTGCCAGCAGTCGCGAGAGCTTGTCAGGGGATGGCTACACCTTC. Supplemented by reference TRBV7-2 and TRBJ1-2, the full variable domain reads GAGVSQSPSNKVTEKGKDVELRCDPISGHTALYWYRQSLGQGLEFLIYFQGNSAPDKSGLPSDRFSAERTGGSVSTLTIQRTQQEDSAVYLCASSRESLSGDGYTFGSGTRLTVV.

This clonotype turned up a few times. This chain uses TRBV20-1 with TRBJ2-7; 7 bases are a match to TRBD2. The germline V gene encodes CDR1 DFQATT and CDR2 SNEGSKA (reference sequence). The CDR3 consists of 14 residues. The V segment lost 6 bases and the J segment 2 bases; nucleotides outside the gene matches: 10. The CDR3 loop reads CSAPLAVPPYEQYF. The CDR3 bases are TGCAGTGCCCCTCTAGCGGTTCCCCCCTACGAGCAGTACTTC.

The chain carries TRBV6-6 and TRBJ1-3; a weak D match, TRBD1 (5 bases). V was clipped by 11 bases and J by 1 base, with 12 bases between them. Germline loops: CDR1 MNHNY, CDR2 SVGAGI (reference sequence). The CDR3 spans 13 residues. DNA for the CDR3: TGTGCCGGGGGGACGGAATCTGGAAACACCATATATTTT. Encoded protein: CAGGTESGNTIYF.

This sequence joins TRBV4-3 and TRBJ1-1; 9 bases map to TRBD1. J gave up 5 bases and V 1 base, and 5 bases lay outside the gene matches. Germline assignment: CDR1 LGHNA and CDR2 YSLEER. This CDR3 region has 15 residues. The CDR3 bases are TGCGCCAGCAGCCAAGTAGGACAGGGGTGGACTGAAGCTTTCTTT. This translates into CASSQVGQGWTEAFF.

The V gene is TRBV12-3 or TRBV12-4, the J gene TRBJ2-5; D gene ambiguous. CDR3 length equals 12 residues. Deletions cut 6 bases from V and 5 bases from J, with 10 bases between. The CDR3 region has the DNA TGTGCCAGCAGCCCGAGGTGGGAGACCCAGTACTTC. It codes for CASSPRWETQYF.

The rearrangement links TRBV3-1 to TRBJ1-1; D uncertain. Germline CDR1 and CDR2: LGHDT and YNNKEL (reference sequence). This CDR3 has 14 amino acids. V was shortened by 3 bases and J by 6 bases, with 14 bases between the two germline ends. This CDR3 reads CASSHLGGGSEAFF. In DNA, the CDR3 is TGTGCCAGCAGCCACCTCGGCGGAGGGTCTGAAGCTTTCTTT.

The rearrangement uses TRBV13 and TRBJ2-1, with TRBD2 matching 8 bases. CDR3 size: 15 residues. Germline values: CDR1 PRHDT, CDR2 FYEKMQ (reference sequence). The V and J ends lost 3 bases and 6 bases, in that order; junction bases with no gene match: 7. This CDR3 reads CASSFGTSVLNEQFF. The CDR3 region has the DNA TGTGCCAGCAGCTTCGGGACTAGTGTACTCAATGAGCAGTTCTTC.

This rearrangement joins TRBV20-1 to TRBJ1-6, with TRBD1 matching 9 bases. V lost 3 bases, J lost 14 bases, and 17 bases stayed unmatched. The CDR3 contains 16 residues. Germline CDR1 DFQATT, CDR2 SNEGSKA (reference sequence). The CDR3 region has the DNA TGCAGTGCTAGTCTCAGGGACAGGGTAGAGTGGGGGGCCCTCCACTTT. It specifies CSASLRDRVEWGALHF.

The chain links TRBV6-5 to TRBJ2-5; weak D call: TRBD2 (6 bases). Trimming pared 2 bases from V and 1 base from J, leaving 17 bases between. Per germline, CDR1 MNHEY and CDR2 SVGAGI. The CDR3 sequence is 17 residues long. CDR3 DNA: TGTGCCAGCAGTTACAGTGTGGCGGGACTGGGCCAAGAGACCCAGTACTTC. Translated, it gives CASSYSVAGLGQETQYF.

The chain is built from TRBV5-1 and TRBJ2-1; D possibly uses TRBD1 or TRBD2 (6 bases each). Germline-derived CDR1 and CDR2 are SGHRS and YFSETQ. The V end lost 2 bases, the J end lost 5 bases, and 17 bases lay between the germline ends. The CDR3 spans 16 residues. The chain's CDR3 is CASSLGGSGSHNEQFF. The DNA of the CDR3 is TGCGCCAGCAGCTTAGGGGGGAGCGGGTCTCACAATGAGCAGTTCTTC.

There are a few counts of this clonotype. This rearrangement joins TRBV12-3 or TRBV12-4 to TRBJ2-3; D gene uncertain. V was cut by 5 bases and J by 6 bases, with 9 bases left in between. The CDR3 loop spans 12 amino acids. The CDR3 region is CASSGLSDTQYF. CDR3 nucleotides: TGTGCCAGCAGTGGGCTCAGCGATACGCAGTATTTT.

The CDR3 loop reads CASSQETSNIQYF. DNA for the CDR3: TGCGCCAGCAGCCAAGAAACTAGTAACATTCAGTACTTC. V is TRBV4-1 and J is TRBJ2-4, with D perhaps matching TRBD2 (5 bases). Germline lookup yields CDR1 MGHRA and CDR2 YSYEKL. This CDR3 comprises 13 residues. Trimming removed 0 bases from V and 7 bases from J, with 7 bases in between.

The chain couples TRBV7-6 to TRBJ2-1; TRBD1 aligns across 9 bases. Germline CDR1 is SGHVS and CDR2 is FNYEAQ. V was pared by 5 bases and J by 5 bases, with 7 bases of the junction left unmatched. The CDR3 is made up of 15 amino acids. CDR3 DNA: TGTGCCAGCAGCCGAGGGACAGGGTGGGACAATGAGCAGTTCTTC. Its protein is CASSRGTGWDNEQFF.

This clonotype was detected a few times. The V gene is TRBV7-3, the J gene TRBJ2-1; a weak D match, TRBD2 (6 bases). Per germline, CDR1 SGHTA and CDR2 FQGTGA. Trimming took off 5 bases at V and 3 bases at J, with 8 bases between the two ends. The CDR3 spans 13 residues. The CDR3 protein is CASSPGDYNEQFF. The DNA for the CDR3 is TGTGCCAGCAGCCCGGGGGACTACAATGAGCAGTTCTTC.

In its sample, this clonotype was seen a few times. This chain links TRBV12-3 or TRBV12-4 with TRBJ2-5; 7 bases map to TRBD2. Losses at the gene ends were 2 bases for V and 4 bases for J; bases not matched to a gene: 7. The CDR3 is 15 amino acids. CDR3 DNA: TGTGCCAGCAGTTTAATGGGACTACCTGGAGAGACCCAGTACTTC. Its protein product is CASSLMGLPGETQYF.

The chain uses TRBV9 and TRBJ2-7; D may be TRBD2 (7 bases). The CDR3 spans 15 residues. Germline V CDR1 and CDR2: SGDLS, YYNGEE. V lost 0 bases and J 3 bases, leaving 13 bases between the germline ends. The chain's CDR3 is CASSVAPGEGYEQYF. In DNA, the CDR3 is TGTGCCAGCAGCGTAGCCCCAGGGGAGGGCTACGAGCAGTACTTC.